Here is one TCR beta chain with its context. There is no known antigen for this receptor. The input lacks base qualities; no much larger clone sits a single base away. The entire amount of isolated RNA was reverse transcribed using the High Capacity cDNA Reverse Transcription Kit, so the sequenced TCRB transcripts were expressed ones. Deep immunoSEQ sequencing was applied to naive, central memory and regulatory T cell samples, giving an average of about 3.4 million total reads per sample. Sorted cells were lysed in RLT buffer and RNA was extracted with DNase-treated RNeasy Micro or Mini kits, depending on cell number. Each cell subset was processed on its own to prevent cross-contamination, while patient and healthy donor samples were processed together. The immunoSEQ multiplex PCR was used to amplify TCRB sequences from cDNA, yielding 87-bp fragments that span the CDR3 region. The amplicons were sequenced using the Illumina HiSeq platform. Per the authors' processing: PCR bias was computationally corrected using synthetic template baselines, reads within Hamming distance 2 were collapsed, and singletons that could not be merged were discarded. Reads were aligned against IMGT to assign V, D and J genes, CDR3 length and insertions or deletions at six rearrangement sites. Within each subset, clonotype counts were normalized to sorted cell number, after which true diversity and Gini coefficients were computed with the tcR R package. The overlap coefficient, calculated on TCRB nucleotide sequences, was used to measure repertoire sharing. As a proxy for the pre-selection repertoire, out-of-frame TCRB sequences from naive cells were analyzed. TCRdb retrieved this table from immuneACCESS and kept in-frame rearrangements only. Not all clones are present; in checked studies, unresolved V genes account for under half, and no reason is known for the remainder. V, J and clone size are taken as reported in that table, and D and trimming were inferred from the DNA itself. The table for this sample lists 500,000 to 650,000 clones; around 11% of them were counted only once. The top ten constitute 0.095% to 0.15% of the sample.

A single peripheral blood draw of around 120 mL on average was collected from each donor into heparinised tubes. A BD FACSAria II was used to sort naive, central memory, regulatory and stem cell-like memory CD4+ T cells with a panel that included CD45RO, CCR7, CD25, CD127, CD95 and CD27. All sorted populations exceeded 98% purity. Right away, PBMCs were isolated by Lymphoprep density gradient centrifugation and were stained directly, with no culture step. To minimize batch effects, samples were stained and sorted in pairs, one healthy donor with one patient per experiment. The cysteine opens and the phenylalanine closes a CDR3 of 13 amino acids. Only CDR3 DNA is held: 39 bases, read in frame from base 1. Trimming costs V 0 bases and J 3 bases, and their ends lie 6 bases apart. Per the germline V gene, SGHRS is the CDR1 and YFSETQ is the CDR2. This entry belongs to a study of beta chain features in type 1 diabetes (dated by TCRdb to 2017 to 2018). Context from the whole study: Patients and healthy donors did not differ in mean age, gender distribution, total cell number or subset yield. Whereas all 28 donors provided naive and central memory subsets, regulatory and stem cell-like memory subsets were isolated from just 8 patients and roughly 8 healthy donors. A total of roughly 100 million sorted cells were examined across all samples, and the number of cells per subset was strongly correlated with RNA yield. In the study, TCRB repertoires of sorted circulating CD4+ T cell subsets from recently diagnosed type 1 diabetes patients were compared with those of matched healthy donors. General study outcomes and caveats: PCR may preferentially amplify shorter templates, but because patient and control samples were amplified and corrected together, any resulting skew would affect both groups equally. Because cDNA was sequenced instead of genomic DNA, activated cells with high expression could be over-represented, although the groups did not differ in activation or CD3 levels. Only small numbers of individuals were included in the HLA sub-analyses, which left unresolved whether HLA type had any influence on TCRB rearrangement. Naive, central memory and regulatory TCRB repertoires appeared more similar among patients than among healthy donors. At VDJ recombination sites, patients with type 1 diabetes made fewer insertions and deleted more nucleotides, a pattern implying thymic rearrangement abnormalities. In all four CD4+ subsets, TCRB CDR3 length was moderately but significantly shorter in type 1 diabetes patients.

This TCR came from a man aged 25 to 40 with type 1 diabetes. Material for sequencing was naive CD4+ T cells from blood. What the cell subset or site label conveys for this sample: true naive CD4+ T cells. Recombination connected TRBV5-1 to TRBJ2-5; TRBD2 is possibly the D segment (6 matching bases). CDR3 sequence: CASSLGGKETQYF. The nucleotide sequence reads TGCGCCAGCAGCTTGGGCGGGAAAGAGACCCAGTACTTC.